The 11 T cell receptor beta chains given below trace back to one sample, sequenced in a study of neurological immune-mediated disorders. TCRdb reanalysed the 5' RACE reads using MiXCR and keeps one entry per CDR3 protein. The sample holds under 75,000 distinct CDR3 sequences, 5.2% seen once. The sequencing sample was made of PBMCs. Source of these receptors: a human donor with multiple sclerosis. The donor label of this sample is uncertain.

Ten or more counts support this clonotype. The V call is TRBV5-1, the J call TRBJ2-6, with a possible D match to TRBD1 (7 bases). The CDR3 has 16 residues. Germline-derived CDR1 and CDR2 are SGHRS and YFSETQ. The V end lost 6 bases, the J end lost 0 bases, and 13 bases lay between the germline ends. The CDR3 loop reads CASKEGAFSGANVLTF. The CDR3 DNA reads TGCGCCAGCAAGGAGGGGGCATTCTCTGGGGCCAACGTCCTGACTTTC.

This clonotype was observed many times. This chain connects TRBV15 to TRBJ1-3; possible D gene TRBD1, 6 bases. Germline-derived CDR1 and CDR2 are LNHNV and YYDKDF (reference sequence). This CDR3 has 16 amino acids. Between the trimmed V and J ends, which lost 0 bases and 2 bases, there was a span of 11 bases. The CDR3 loop is CATSRDRGPPGNTIYF. In DNA form, the CDR3 reads TGTGCCACCAGCAGAGATCGGGGGCCGCCTGGAAACACCATATATTTT.

This clonotype occurred many times. V is TRBV21-1 and J is TRBJ2-7; the D call TRBD1 from the table was never checked on the DNA. TRBV21-1 is annotated as a pseudogene. CDR3 length equals 16 residues. The CDR3 loop is CASSKEGAGLPYEQYF. CDR3 DNA sequence: TGTGCCAGCAGCAAAGAGGGGGCAGGACTACCATACGAGCAGTACTTC.

This clonotype occurred many times. The rearrangement links TRBV15 to TRBJ1-2; D ambiguous. Trimming left V 0 bases short and J 5 bases short, with 10 bases between. The CDR3 has 14 amino acids. Per the germline V gene, CDR1 is LNHNV and CDR2 is YYDKDF (reference sequence). The CDR3: CATSRDNEGYGYTF. For the CDR3, the DNA is TGTGCCACCAGCAGAGATAATGAGGGATATGGCTACACCTTC.

This clonotype was seen at least ten times. This chain connects TRBV6-1 to TRBJ1-2; D not resolved. The CDR3 runs 12 residues. V was trimmed by 0 bases and J by 10 bases, leaving 9 bases between them. Germline V gives CDR1 MNHNS, CDR2 SASEGT. The CDR3 nucleotides are TGTGCCAGCAGTGAAGCAGACCGGGACTACACCTTC. It encodes CASSEADRDYTF.

This clonotype was found many times. CDR3 residues: CASSVTPAGNEKLFF. Here the CDR3 DNA reads TGTGCCAGCAGTGTTACCCCCGCAGGGAATGAAAAACTGTTTTTT. This chain uses TRBV2 with TRBJ1-4, with a possible D match to TRBD1 (5 bases). V was shortened by 4 bases and J by 5 bases, with 14 bases between the two germline ends. Per the germline V gene, CDR1 is SNHLY and CDR2 is FYNNEI. This CDR3 spans 15 amino acids.

At least ten counts were recorded for this clonotype. This chain links TRBV7-2 with TRBJ1-4; the match to TRBD1 covers 9 bases. The CDR3 has 15 amino acids. The germline CDR1 and CDR2 sequences are SGHTA and FQGNSA. V lost 5 bases and J lost 7; bases outside the gene matches: 8. As DNA, the CDR3 is TGTGCCAGCAGCCAAAGCGGGACAGGGTTTGAAAAACTGTTTTTT. Amino acid sequence: CASSQSGTGFEKLFF.

This clonotype was counted at least ten times. The chain employs TRBV5-1 and TRBJ2-3, with 11 bases matching TRBD2. Germline CDR1 reads SGHRS; CDR2 reads YFSETQ. The CDR3 covers 18 residues. With 0 bases clipped from V and 4 bases from J, the junction kept 10 bases outside the gene matches. The CDR3 coding sequence is TGCGCCAGCAGCTTGGCCCGTATAGCGGGGGGGCCCCCAGATACGCAGTATTTT. Its protein is CASSLARIAGGPPDTQYF.

This clonotype has a count of ten or more. The chain joins TRBV20-1 to TRBJ2-1; 7 positions match TRBD2. V gave up 7 bases and J gave up 0 bases; unmatched junction bases: 9. Germline CDR1 and CDR2: DFQATT and SNEGSKA (reference sequence). The length of the CDR3 is 15 residues. DNA of the CDR3: TGCAGTGGAGACCCAGCGGGGAGCTCCTACAATGAGCAGTTCTTC. Protein sequence: CSGDPAGSSYNEQFF.

Ten or more counts support this clonotype. The V call is TRBV20-1, the J call TRBJ1-3; D is uncertain. This CDR3 has 12 amino acids. Germline CDR1 and CDR2: DFQATT and SNEGSKA (reference sequence). Trimming removed 6 bases at V and 2 bases at J, with 8 bases between. The CDR3 reads CSASQTGNTIYF. DNA of the CDR3: TGCAGTGCGTCCCAAACTGGAAACACCATATATTTT.

At least ten counts were recorded for this clonotype. The V and J genes are TRBV7-9 and TRBJ1-4; 7 bases align to TRBD1. Germline-derived CDR1 and CDR2 are SEHNR and FQNEAQ (reference sequence). V lost 5 bases and J lost 8; bases outside the gene matches: 11. The CDR3 contains 15 residues. Here the CDR3 reads CASSPRTGVEEKLFF. The DNA of the CDR3 is TGTGCCAGCAGCCCTCGAACAGGGGTTGAAGAAAAACTGTTTTTT.